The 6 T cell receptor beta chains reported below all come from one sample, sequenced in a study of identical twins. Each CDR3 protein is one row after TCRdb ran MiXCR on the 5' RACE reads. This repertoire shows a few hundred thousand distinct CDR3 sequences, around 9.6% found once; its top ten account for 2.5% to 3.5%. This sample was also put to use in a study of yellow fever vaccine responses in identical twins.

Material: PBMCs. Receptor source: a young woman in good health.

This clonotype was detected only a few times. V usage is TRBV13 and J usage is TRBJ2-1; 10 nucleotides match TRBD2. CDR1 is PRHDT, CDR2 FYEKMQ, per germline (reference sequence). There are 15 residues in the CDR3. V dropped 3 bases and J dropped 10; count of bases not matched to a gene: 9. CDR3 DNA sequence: TGTGCCAGCAGCTTTGGCCAGCGGGAGGGGATAGAGCAGTTCTTC. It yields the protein CASSFGQREGIEQFF.

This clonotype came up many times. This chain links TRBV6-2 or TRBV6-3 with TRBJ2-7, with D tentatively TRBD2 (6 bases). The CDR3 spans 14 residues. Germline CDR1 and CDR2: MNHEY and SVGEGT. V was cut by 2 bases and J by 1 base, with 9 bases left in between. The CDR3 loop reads CASSYDGGSYEQYF. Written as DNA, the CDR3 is TGTGCCAGCAGTTACGACGGGGGTTCCTACGAGCAGTACTTC.

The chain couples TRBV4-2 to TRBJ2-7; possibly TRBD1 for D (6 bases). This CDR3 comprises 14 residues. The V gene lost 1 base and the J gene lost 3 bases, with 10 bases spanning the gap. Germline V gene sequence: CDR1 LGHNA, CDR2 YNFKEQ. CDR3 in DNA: TGTGCCAGCAGCCAAGTTGGGGGCGACTACGAGCAGTACTTC. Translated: CASSQVGGDYEQYF.

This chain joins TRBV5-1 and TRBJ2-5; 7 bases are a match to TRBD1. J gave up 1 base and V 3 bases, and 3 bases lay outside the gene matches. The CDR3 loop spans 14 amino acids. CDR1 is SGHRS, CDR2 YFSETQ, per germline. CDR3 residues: CASSYDRAQETQYF. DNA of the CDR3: TGCGCCAGCAGCTACGACAGGGCCCAAGAGACCCAGTACTTC. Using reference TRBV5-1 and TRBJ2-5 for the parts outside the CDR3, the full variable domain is KAGVTQTPRYLIKTRGQQVTLSCSPISGHRSVSWYQQTPGQGLQFLFEYFSETQRNKGNFPGRFSGRQFSNSRSEMNVSTLELGDSALYLCASSYDRAQETQYFGPGTRLLVL.

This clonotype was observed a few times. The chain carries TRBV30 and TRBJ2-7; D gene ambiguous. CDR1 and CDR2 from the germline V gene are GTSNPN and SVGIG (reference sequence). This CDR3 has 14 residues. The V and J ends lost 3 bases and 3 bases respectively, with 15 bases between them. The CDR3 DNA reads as TGTGCCTGGAGGGGCTTTTTAGGAGACTACGAGCAGTACTTC. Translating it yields CAWRGFLGDYEQYF.

In DNA form, the CDR3 reads TGTGCCAGCAGTTTAGCGGCAGCGGGGGGGATATACGAGCAGTACTTC. Translation gives CASSLAAAGGIYEQYF. The chain links TRBV27 to TRBJ2-7, with 10 bases identical to TRBD2. From germline, CDR1 is MNHEY and CDR2 SMNVEV (reference sequence). J gave up 4 bases and V 2 bases, and 8 bases lay outside the gene matches. This CDR3 comprises 16 residues.